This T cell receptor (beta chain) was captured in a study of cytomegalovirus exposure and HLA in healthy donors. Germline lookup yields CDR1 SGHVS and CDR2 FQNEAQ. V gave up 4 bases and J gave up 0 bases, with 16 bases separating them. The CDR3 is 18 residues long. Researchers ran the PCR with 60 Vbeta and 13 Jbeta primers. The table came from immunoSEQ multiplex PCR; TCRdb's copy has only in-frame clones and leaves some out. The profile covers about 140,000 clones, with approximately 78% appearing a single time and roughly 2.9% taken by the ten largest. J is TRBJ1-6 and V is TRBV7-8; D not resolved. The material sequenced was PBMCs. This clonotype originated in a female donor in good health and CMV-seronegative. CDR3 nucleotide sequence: TGTGCCAGCAGCTCCGGGATATCCTCGAGCTCCTATAATTCACCCCTCCACTTT. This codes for CASSSGISSSSYNSPLHF.